These 3 T cell receptor beta chains were all obtained from the same sample, sequenced in a study of T cell responses to AZD1222 COVID-19 vaccine. Libraries were prepared by immunoSEQ multiplex PCR; TCRdb keeps only in-frame clonotypes and omits some of them. This sample has approximately 140,000 clones; 92% occur once, and the top ten carry about 4.1%. Sequenced material: peripheral blood, taken 28 days after the second AZD1222 dose. The receptors shown here come from an adult who received the AZD1222 COVID-19 vaccine.

The chain uses TRBV5-1 and TRBJ2-3; 7 positions match TRBD2. The CDR3 has 16 residues. The junction had 11 bases not matched to a gene; V was cut back by 6 bases and J by 1 base. Germline lookup yields CDR1 SGHRS and CDR2 YFSETQ. Here the CDR3 reads CASTNTERGRTDTQYF. CDR3 DNA sequence: TGCGCCAGCACCAACACGGAGCGGGGTCGCACAGATACGCAGTATTTT.

V gene TRBV12-3 or TRBV12-4 combines with J gene TRBJ1-2; weak D call: TRBD1 (6 bases). The CDR3 spans 13 residues. Trimming removed 6 bases at V and 8 bases at J, with 16 bases between. The CDR3 DNA follows: TGTGCCAGCAGAATGCCCGGGGGCCGGGGCTACACCTTC. This gives the protein CASRMPGGRGYTF.

The chain has TRBV25-1 and TRBJ1-1; D not certain. The CDR3 is 13 residues long. V was cut by 1 base and J by 0 bases, with 3 bases left in between. The V gene's germline CDR1 is MGHDK and CDR2 SYGVNS. The chain's CDR3 is CASSELMNTEAFF. The CDR3 region has the DNA TGTGCCAGCAGTGAATTGATGAACACTGAAGCTTTCTTT.